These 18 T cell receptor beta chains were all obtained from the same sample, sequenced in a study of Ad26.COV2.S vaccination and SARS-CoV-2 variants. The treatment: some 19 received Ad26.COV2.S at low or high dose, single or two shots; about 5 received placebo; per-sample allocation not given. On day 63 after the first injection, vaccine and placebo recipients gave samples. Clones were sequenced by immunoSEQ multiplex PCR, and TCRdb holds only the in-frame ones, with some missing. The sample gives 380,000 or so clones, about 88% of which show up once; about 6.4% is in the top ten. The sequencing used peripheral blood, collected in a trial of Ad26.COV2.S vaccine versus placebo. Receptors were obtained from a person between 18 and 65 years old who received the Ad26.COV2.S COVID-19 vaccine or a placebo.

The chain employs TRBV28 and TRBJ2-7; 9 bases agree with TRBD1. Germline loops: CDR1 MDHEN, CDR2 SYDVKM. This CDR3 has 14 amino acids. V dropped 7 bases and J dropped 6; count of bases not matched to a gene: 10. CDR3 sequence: CASNGGQGKGEQYF. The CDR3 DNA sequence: TGTGCCAGCAACGGGGGACAGGGTAAAGGCGAGCAGTACTTC.

The CDR3 is CASSLGTTDTQYF. CDR3 coding DNA: TGCGCCAGCAGCTTGGGGACGACAGATACGCAGTATTTT. This chain links TRBV5-1 with TRBJ2-3; D not certain. Deletions cut 0 bases from V and 3 bases from J, with 5 bases between. The CDR3 totals 13 residues. Germline loops: CDR1 SGHRS, CDR2 YFSETQ.

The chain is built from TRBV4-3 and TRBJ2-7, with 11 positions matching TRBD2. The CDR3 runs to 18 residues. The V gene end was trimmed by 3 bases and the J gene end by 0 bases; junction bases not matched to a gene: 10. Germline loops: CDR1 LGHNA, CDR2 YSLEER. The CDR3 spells CASSQAGTSGAFSYEQYF. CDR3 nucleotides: TGCGCCAGCAGCCAGGCCGGGACTAGCGGAGCCTTCTCCTACGAGCAGTACTTC.

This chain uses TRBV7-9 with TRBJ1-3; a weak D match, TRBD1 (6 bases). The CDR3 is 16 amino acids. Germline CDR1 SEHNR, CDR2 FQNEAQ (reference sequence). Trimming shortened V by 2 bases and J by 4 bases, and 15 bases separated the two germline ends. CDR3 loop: CASSLLNRVGGNTIYF. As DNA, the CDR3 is TGTGCCAGCAGCTTACTAAACAGGGTGGGCGGAAACACCATATATTTT.

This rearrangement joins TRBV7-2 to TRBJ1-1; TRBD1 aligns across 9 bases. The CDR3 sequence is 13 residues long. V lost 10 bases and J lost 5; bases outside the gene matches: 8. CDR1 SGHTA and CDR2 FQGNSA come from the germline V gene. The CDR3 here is CATLQGARTEAFF. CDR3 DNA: TGTGCCACTTTACAGGGGGCAAGGACTGAAGCTTTCTTT.

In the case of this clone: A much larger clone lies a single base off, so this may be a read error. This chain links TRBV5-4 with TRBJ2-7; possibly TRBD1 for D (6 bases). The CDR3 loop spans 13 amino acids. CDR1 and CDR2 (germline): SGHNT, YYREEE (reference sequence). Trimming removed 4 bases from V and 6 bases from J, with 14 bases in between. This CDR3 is CASSLTGDFEQYF. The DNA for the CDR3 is TGTGCCAGCAGCCTGACAGGAGACTTCGAGCAGTACTTC.

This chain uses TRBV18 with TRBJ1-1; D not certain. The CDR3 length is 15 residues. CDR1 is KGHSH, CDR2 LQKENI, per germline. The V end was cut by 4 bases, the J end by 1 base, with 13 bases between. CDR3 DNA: TGTGCCAGCTCACGGCCGGGCGTACCGAACACTGAAGCTTTCTTT. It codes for CASSRPGVPNTEAFF.

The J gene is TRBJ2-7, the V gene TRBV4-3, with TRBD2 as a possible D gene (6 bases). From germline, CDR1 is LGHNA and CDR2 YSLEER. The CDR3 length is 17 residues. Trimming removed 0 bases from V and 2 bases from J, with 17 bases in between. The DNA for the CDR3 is TGCGCCAGCAGCCAAGATGTAGTGCGGGACCGAACCTACGAGCAGTACTTC. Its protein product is CASSQDVVRDRTYEQYF.

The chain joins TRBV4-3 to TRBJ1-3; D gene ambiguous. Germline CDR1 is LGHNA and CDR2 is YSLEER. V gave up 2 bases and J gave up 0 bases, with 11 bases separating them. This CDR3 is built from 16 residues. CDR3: CASSQNSRPSGNTIYF. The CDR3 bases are TGCGCCAGCAGCCAAAATAGCAGGCCCTCTGGAAACACCATATATTTT.

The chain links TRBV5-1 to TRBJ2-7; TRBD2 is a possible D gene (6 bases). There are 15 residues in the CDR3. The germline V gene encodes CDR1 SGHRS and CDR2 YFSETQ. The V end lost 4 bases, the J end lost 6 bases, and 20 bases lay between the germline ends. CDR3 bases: TGCGCCAGCAGCGTGGACTATCCTCGGGGGAGCGAGCAGTACTTC. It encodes CASSVDYPRGSEQYF.

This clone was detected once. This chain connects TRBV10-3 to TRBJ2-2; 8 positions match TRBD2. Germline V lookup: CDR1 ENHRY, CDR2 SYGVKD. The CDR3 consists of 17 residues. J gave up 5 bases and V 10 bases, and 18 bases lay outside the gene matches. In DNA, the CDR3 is TGTGCCACCACGAAGGCTCGCGGGAGGTCCGGAACCGGGGAGCTGTTTTTT. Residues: CATTKARGRSGTGELFF.

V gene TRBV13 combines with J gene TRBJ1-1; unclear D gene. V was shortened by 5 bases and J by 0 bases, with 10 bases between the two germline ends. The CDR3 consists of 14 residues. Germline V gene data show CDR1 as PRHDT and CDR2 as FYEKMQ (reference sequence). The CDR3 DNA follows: TGTGCCAGCAGCCACCGTGAGCTGAACACTGAAGCTTTCTTT. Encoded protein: CASSHRELNTEAFF.

The chain's CDR3 is CASSVGQALSYEQYF. CDR3 in DNA: TGTGCCAGCAGCGTAGGACAGGCCCTCTCCTACGAGCAGTACTTC. J is TRBJ2-7 and V is TRBV9, with D possibly TRBD1 on 6 matching bases. Trimming removed 0 bases from V and 0 bases from J, with 10 bases in between. Per germline, CDR1 SGDLS and CDR2 YYNGEE. The CDR3 spans 15 residues.

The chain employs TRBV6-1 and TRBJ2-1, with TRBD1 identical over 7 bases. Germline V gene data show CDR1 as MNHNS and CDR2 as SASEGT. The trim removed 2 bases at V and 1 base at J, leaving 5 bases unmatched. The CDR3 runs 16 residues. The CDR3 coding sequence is TGTGCCAGCAGTGAACCTATGGGACAGTCCTACAATGAGCAGTTCTTC. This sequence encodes CASSEPMGQSYNEQFF.

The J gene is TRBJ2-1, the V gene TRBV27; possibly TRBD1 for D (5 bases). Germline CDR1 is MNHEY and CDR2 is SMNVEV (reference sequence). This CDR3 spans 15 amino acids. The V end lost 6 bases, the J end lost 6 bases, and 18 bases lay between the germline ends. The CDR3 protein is CASSQLGHRVNEQFF. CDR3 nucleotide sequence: TGTGCCAGCAGCCAACTCGGACATCGAGTCAATGAGCAGTTCTTC.

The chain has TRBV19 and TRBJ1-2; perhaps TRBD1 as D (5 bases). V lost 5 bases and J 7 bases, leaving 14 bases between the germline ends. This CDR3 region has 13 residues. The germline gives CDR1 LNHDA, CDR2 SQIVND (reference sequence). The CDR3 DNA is TGTGCCAGTAGTCAAGGCGGTCAGGGTGGCTACACCTTC. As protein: CASSQGGQGGYTF.

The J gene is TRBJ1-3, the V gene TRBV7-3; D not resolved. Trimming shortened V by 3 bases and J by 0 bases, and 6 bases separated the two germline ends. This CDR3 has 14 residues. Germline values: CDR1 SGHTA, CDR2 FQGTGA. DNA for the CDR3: TGTGCCAGCAGCTTCGGGATCTCTGGAAACACCATATATTTT. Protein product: CASSFGISGNTIYF.

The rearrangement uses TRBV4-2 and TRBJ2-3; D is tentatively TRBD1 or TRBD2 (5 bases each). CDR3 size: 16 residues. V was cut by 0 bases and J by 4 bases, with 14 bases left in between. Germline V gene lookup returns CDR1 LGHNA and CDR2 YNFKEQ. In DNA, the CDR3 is TGTGCCAGCAGCCAAGATATCGAGGGACGTGCAGATACGCAGTATTTT. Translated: CASSQDIEGRADTQYF.